This T cell receptor (beta chain) appears in the sequencing data of a study of blood T cells in healthy people across ages. For the study at large: Researchers report that template switching captured about one barcoded beta molecule per two T cells.

Healthy Russian Caucasian donors spanned ages about 6 to 100 years. Every sample had a minimum of 6 million PBMCs isolated. Total RNA, at least 6 micrograms per sample, came from PBMCs. The CDR3 loop spans 15 amino acids. Trimming left V 4 bases short and J 0 bases short, with 10 bases between. The V gene's germline CDR1 is MDHEN and CDR2 SYDVKM. A sample-barcoded 5' primer and a J-beta primer mix were used in a second PCR of roughly 7 to 11 cycles. TCRdb reprocessed the 5' RACE reads with MiXCR, giving one entry per CDR3 protein. This table holds about 970,000 distinct CDR3 sequences, roughly 51% found once.

Sequencing was performed on blood. The chain recombines TRBV28 with TRBJ2-4, with unresolved D. This clonotype originated in a woman between 55 and 75 years old in good health. CDR3 in DNA: TGTGCCAGCAGTTCGATACGGACAGCCAAAAACATTCAGTACTTC. Translating it yields CASSSIRTAKNIQYF.